The entry below gives a single T cell receptor (beta chain) sequence along with its context. The germline CDR1 and CDR2 sequences are SGHVS and FQNEAQ. The V gene end was trimmed by 4 bases and the J gene end by 13 bases; junction bases not matched to a gene: 9. The CDR3 sequence is 13 residues long. The study reverse transcribed the entire isolated RNA, so it sequenced expressed TCRB transcripts. This table comes from immunoSEQ multiplex PCR, and its TCRdb copy is limited to in-frame clones, with some not included. Of under 250,000 clones detected, about 14% appear once; the ten largest clones hold about 0.027%. These data come from a study of beta chain features in type 1 diabetes.

Source material: naive CD4+ T cells from blood. The V and J genes are TRBV7-8 and TRBJ1-4; 7 bases agree with TRBD1. The sequence derives from a woman between 35 and 50 years old in good health. CDR3 in DNA: TGTGCCAGCAGCTCCAGACAGGGCAGCGGACTGTTTTTT. Translated, it gives CASSSRQGSGLFF.